These 16 T cell receptor beta chains share one sample of origin, sequenced in a study of blood T cell repertoires in COVID-19. Data came from immunoSEQ multiplex PCR; TCRdb stores just in-frame clones and leaves some out. This table has around 270,000 clones, around 82% appearing once. Sequenced input: peripheral blood. These receptors were collected from a human donor with COVID-19, enrolled during active disease. The donor label of this sample is uncertain.

The chain is built from TRBV9 and TRBJ2-2; D not certain. The CDR3 consists of 14 residues. Germline V gives CDR1 SGDLS, CDR2 YYNGEE. V was shortened by 0 bases and J by 5 bases, with 8 bases between the two germline ends. The DNA for the CDR3 is TGTGCCAGCAGCGTAGTAACAAGTACCGGGGAGCTGTTTTTT. Encoded protein: CASSVVTSTGELFF.

The chain joins TRBV5-6 to TRBJ2-7, with 14 bases lining up with TRBD2. The germline V gene has CDR1 SGHDT and CDR2 YYEEEE. The junction had 3 bases not matched to a gene; V was cut back by 4 bases and J by 6 bases. This CDR3 comprises 14 residues. DNA for the CDR3: TGTGCCAGCAGCCTCGGACTAGCGGGAGGCGAGCAGTACTTC. It translates to CASSLGLAGGEQYF.

The sample holds a few counts of this clone. The chain recombines TRBV28 with TRBJ1-4; D possibly corresponds to TRBD1 (5 bases). V lost 4 bases, J lost 3 bases, and 15 bases lay in between. The CDR3 runs to 16 residues. Germline-derived CDR1 and CDR2 are MDHEN and SYDVKM. The CDR3 sequence is CASSSSDGAANEKLFF. The DNA for the CDR3 is TGTGCCAGCAGTTCCTCGGATGGGGCGGCTAATGAAAAACTGTTTTTT. Full variable domain (outside the CDR3, taken from reference TRBV28 and TRBJ1-4): DVKVTQSSRYLVKRTGEKVFLECVQDMDHENMFWYRQDPGLGLRLIYFSYDVKMKEKGDIPEGYSVSREKKERFSLILESASTNQTSMYLCASSSSDGAANEKLFFGSGTQLSVL.

The chain combines TRBV5-1 with TRBJ2-3; perhaps TRBD1 as D (5 bases). This CDR3 comprises 14 residues. Germline assignment: CDR1 SGHRS and CDR2 YFSETQ. Deletions cut 5 bases from V and 0 bases from J, with 10 bases between. The CDR3 region is CASRTETSTDTQYF. The CDR3 coding sequence is TGCGCCAGCAGGACAGAAACTAGCACAGATACGCAGTATTTT. Full variable domain (rest looked up from reference TRBV5-1 and TRBJ2-3): KAGVTQTPRYLIKTRGQQVTLSCSPISGHRSVSWYQQTPGQGLQFLFEYFSETQRNKGNFPGRFSGRQFSNSRSEMNVSTLELGDSALYLCASRTETSTDTQYFGPGTRLTVL.

This clone was counted a single time. The chain couples TRBV20-1 to TRBJ2-7; 9 nucleotides agree with TRBD2. CDR1 is DFQATT and CDR2 is SNEGSKA in the germline V gene (reference sequence). Trimming removed 3 bases from V and 2 bases from J; junction bases left unmatched: 14. The CDR3 consists of 17 residues. The CDR3 sequence is CSASQTVIAGVTYEQYF. DNA of the CDR3: TGCAGTGCTAGTCAGACCGTTATAGCGGGAGTGACCTACGAGCAGTACTTC.

The CDR3, as DNA: TGTGCCAGCAGCCTGGGACTAGCGGGAGAAGGAGAGCAGTTCTTC. This translates into CASSLGLAGEGEQFF. The chain couples TRBV9 to TRBJ2-1; TRBD2 agrees at 14 bases. Germline V gives CDR1 SGDLS, CDR2 YYNGEE. V gave up 4 bases and J gave up 10 bases; unmatched junction bases: 7. The CDR3 is 15 amino acids.

The chain links TRBV3-1 (or the pseudogene TRBV3-2) to TRBJ2-3; D perhaps matches TRBD1 (5 bases). The germline V and J ends were trimmed by 5 bases and 6 bases, with 12 bases remaining between them. Looked up from germline, CDR1 is LGHDT and CDR2 is YNNKEL (reference sequence). The CDR3 length is 13 residues. CDR3 sequence reads: CASSTQGGDTQYF. The CDR3 nucleotides are TGTGCCAGCAGCACCCAGGGTGGCGATACGCAGTATTTT.

The chain carries TRBV5-1 and TRBJ1-4; perhaps TRBD1 as D (6 bases). The V and J ends lost 4 bases and 0 bases respectively, with 10 bases between them. CDR1 and CDR2 from the germline V gene are SGHRS and YFSETQ. CDR3 length: 15 amino acids. CDR3 sequence: CASSADSSTNEKLFF. For the CDR3, the DNA is TGCGCCAGCAGCGCGGACAGCTCAACTAATGAAAAACTGTTTTTT.

To note about this clone: One end of the junction fails to match germline, which may point to a read error. J is TRBJ1-3 and V is TRBV5-1, with D possibly being TRBD1 (6 bases). Germline-derived CDR1 and CDR2 are SGHRS and YFSETQ. The CDR3 is made up of 14 amino acids. In nucleotides, the CDR3 is TGCGCCAGCAGCTTGGCCGGGTCTCCCGGGACAAGTCATTTT. This translates into CASSLAGSPGTSHF.

This clone was observed a single time. The rearrangement uses TRBV28 and TRBJ2-2; perhaps TRBD2 as D (7 bases). V shed 6 bases and J shed 0 bases, with 14 bases lying between them. The CDR3 consists of 16 residues. CDR1 MDHEN and CDR2 SYDVKM come from the germline V gene. The CDR3 loop is CASRIQGLPNTGELFF. Here the CDR3 DNA reads TGTGCCAGCAGGATACAGGGACTACCGAACACCGGGGAGCTGTTTTTT.

This clone has a handful of counts. The genes are TRBV5-1 and TRBJ2-7, with D unclear. The V and J ends lost 0 bases and 0 bases respectively, with 7 bases between them. CDR3 length: 14 residues. Germline CDR1 is SGHRS and CDR2 is YFSETQ. DNA for the CDR3: TGCGCCAGCAGCTTGGAGAGTCGCTCCTACGAGCAGTACTTC. Its translation is CASSLESRSYEQYF.

V and J are TRBV10-3 and TRBJ1-4; 9 bases are a match to TRBD1. The CDR3 contains 15 residues. Germline V gives CDR1 ENHRY, CDR2 SYGVKD. Germline trimming cut 10 bases from V and 6 bases from J; bases unmatched to any gene: 12. CDR3 residues: CATARGTGRHEKLFF. In DNA, the CDR3 is TGTGCCACCGCACGGGGGACAGGGCGCCATGAAAAACTGTTTTTT.

The V gene is TRBV30, the J gene TRBJ1-1; unclear D gene. Germline V gene sequence: CDR1 GTSNPN, CDR2 SVGIG (reference sequence). This CDR3 has 16 amino acids. V was cut by 1 base and J by 6 bases, with 21 bases left in between. CDR3 in amino acids: CAWSAGEHRTSAEAFF. The CDR3 DNA is TGTGCCTGGAGTGCCGGGGAACATAGGACTAGCGCTGAAGCTTTCTTT.

The chain employs TRBV27 and TRBJ1-1, with no clear D. The CDR3 is made up of 15 amino acids. Germline CDR1 MNHEY, CDR2 SMNVEV (reference sequence). V lost 4 bases to trimming and J lost 0 bases, with 12 bases between them. CDR3 in DNA: TGTGCCAGCAGTTACGACCGACTATTGAACACTGAAGCTTTCTTT. Its translation: CASSYDRLLNTEAFF.

This rearrangement joins TRBV3-1 (or the pseudogene TRBV3-2) to TRBJ2-3; TRBD2 matches 10 bases. The CDR3 extends over 15 amino acids. Germline CDR1 and CDR2: LGHDT and YNNKEL (reference sequence). Trimming cost V 6 bases and J 1 base; bases outside gene matches: 4. The CDR3 spells CASRSTSGGTDTQYF. CDR3 nucleotides: TGTGCCAGCAGGTCCACTAGCGGGGGCACAGATACGCAGTATTTT.

The chain employs TRBV10-3 and TRBJ1-6, with TRBD1 identical over 8 bases. CDR1 is ENHRY, CDR2 SYGVKD, per germline. The CDR3 length is 13 residues. V lost 11 bases to trimming and J lost 6 bases; unmatched junction nucleotides: 6. The CDR3 nucleotides read TGTGCCGGACAGGGTGGACCTAATTCACCCCTCCACTTT. It is translated as CAGQGGPNSPLHF.